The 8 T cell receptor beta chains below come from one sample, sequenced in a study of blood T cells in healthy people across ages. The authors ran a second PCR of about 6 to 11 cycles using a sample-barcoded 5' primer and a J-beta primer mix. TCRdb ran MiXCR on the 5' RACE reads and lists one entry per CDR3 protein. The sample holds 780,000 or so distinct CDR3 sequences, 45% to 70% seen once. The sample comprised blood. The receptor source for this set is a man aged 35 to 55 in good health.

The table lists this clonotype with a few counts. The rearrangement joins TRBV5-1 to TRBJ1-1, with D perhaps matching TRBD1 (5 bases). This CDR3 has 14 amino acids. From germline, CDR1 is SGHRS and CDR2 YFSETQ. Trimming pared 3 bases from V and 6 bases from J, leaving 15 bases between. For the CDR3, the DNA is TGCGCCAGCAGCTGGGGGGTCGGCGAGTCTGAAGCTTTCTTT. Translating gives CASSWGVGESEAFF.

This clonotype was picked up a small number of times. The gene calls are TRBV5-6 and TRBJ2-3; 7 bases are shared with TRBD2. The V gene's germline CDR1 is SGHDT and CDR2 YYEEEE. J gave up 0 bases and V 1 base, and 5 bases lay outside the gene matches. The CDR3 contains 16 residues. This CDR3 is CASSLLAAPSTDTQYF. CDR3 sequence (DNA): TGTGCCAGCAGCTTGCTAGCGGCACCTAGCACAGATACGCAGTATTTT. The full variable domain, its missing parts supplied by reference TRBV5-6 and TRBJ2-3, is DAGVTQSPTHLIKTRGQQVTLRCSPKSGHDTVSWYQQALGQGPQFIFQYYEEEERQRGNFPDRFSGHQFPNYSSELNVNALLLGDSALYLCASSLLAAPSTDTQYFGPGTRLTVL.

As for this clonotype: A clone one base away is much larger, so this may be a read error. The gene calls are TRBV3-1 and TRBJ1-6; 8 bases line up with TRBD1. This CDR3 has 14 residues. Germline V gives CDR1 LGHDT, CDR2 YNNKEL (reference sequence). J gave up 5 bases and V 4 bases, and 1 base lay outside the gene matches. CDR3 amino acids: CASSPGQDNSPLHF. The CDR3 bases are TGTGCCAGCAGCCCGGGACAGGATAATTCACCCCTCCACTTT.

The CDR3, as DNA: TGCAGCGGGACAGGGGGTCTTCTGCGCACAGATACGCAGTATTTT. Translating it yields CSGTGGLLRTDTQYF. The chain links TRBV29-1 to TRBJ2-3; 10 bases agree with TRBD1. The CDR3 has 15 amino acids. V was clipped by 7 bases and J by 1 base; unmatched bases: 8. Germline CDR1 is SQVTM and CDR2 is ANQGSEA.

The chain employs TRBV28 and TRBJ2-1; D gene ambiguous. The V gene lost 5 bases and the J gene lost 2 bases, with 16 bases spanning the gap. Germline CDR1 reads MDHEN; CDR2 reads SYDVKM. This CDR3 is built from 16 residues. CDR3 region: CASSPIGSDAYNEQFF. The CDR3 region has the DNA TGTGCCAGCAGTCCTATTGGCTCCGACGCCTACAATGAGCAGTTCTTC.

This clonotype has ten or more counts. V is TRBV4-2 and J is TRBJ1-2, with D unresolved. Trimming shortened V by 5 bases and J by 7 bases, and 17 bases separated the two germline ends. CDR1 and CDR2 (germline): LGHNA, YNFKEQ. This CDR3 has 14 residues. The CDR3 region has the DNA TGTGCCAGCAGCGACCCGACGTCCCGGGGTGGCTACACCTTC. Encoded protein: CASSDPTSRGGYTF.

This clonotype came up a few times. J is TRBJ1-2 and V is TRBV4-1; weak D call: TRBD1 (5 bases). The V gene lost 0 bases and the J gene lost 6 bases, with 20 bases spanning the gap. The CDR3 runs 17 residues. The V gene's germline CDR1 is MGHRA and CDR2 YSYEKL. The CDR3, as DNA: TGCGCCAGCAGCCAAGACCCTATGGGCGGGGGGAGCCATGGCTACACCTTC. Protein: CASSQDPMGGGSHGYTF.

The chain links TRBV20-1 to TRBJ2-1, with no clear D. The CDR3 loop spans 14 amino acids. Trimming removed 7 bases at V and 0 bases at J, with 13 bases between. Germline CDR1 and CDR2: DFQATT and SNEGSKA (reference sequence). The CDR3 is CSVTEYSSYNEQFF. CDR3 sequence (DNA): TGCAGTGTGACTGAGTATAGCTCCTACAATGAGCAGTTCTTC.